This is a list of T cell receptor beta chains from one sample in a study of T cell changes during pregnancy in multiple sclerosis. Generated by immunoSEQ multiplex PCR, the TCRdb table keeps only in-frame clones and is missing some. The repertoire includes 130,000 or so clones, approximately 93% of them detected once, and approximately 5.8% sits in the top ten. The sequencing here drew on peripheral blood, taken before pregnancy. The receptors shown here come from a female donor with multiple sclerosis, enrolled in a pregnancy study. CDR3s include the opening cysteine and the closing phenylalanine or tryptophan. D genes are given only for firm matches. Not every row has a clone size; where given, it reads once, few, many or a size class.

clone_size j_call v_call d_call cdr3_nt cdr3_aa
. TRBJ2-3 TRBV7-3 TRBD2 TGTGCCAGCAGCCCCTCGGGGGGGCCCGATACGCAGTATTTT CASSPSGGPDTQYF
. TRBJ1-5 TRBV6-6 TRBD1 TGTGCCAGCAAAGCAGGGGGTCAGCCCCAGCATTTT CASKAGGQPQHF
. TRBJ1-6 TRBV9 . TGTGCCAGCACGGAGGACGGATCTTATAATTCACCCCTCCACTTT CASTEDGSYNSPLHF
. TRBJ2-5 TRBV19 TRBD2 TGTGCCAGTAGTATCTACGGCGGGGGGACCCCAGAGACCCAGTACTTC CASSIYGGGTPETQYF
. TRBJ2-6 TRBV7-9 TRBD1 TGTGCCAGCAGCTTAGGAATGTACAGGGGCTCTGGGGCCAACGTCCTGACTTTC CASSLGMYRGSGANVLTF
. TRBJ1-4 TRBV5-1 TRBD1 TGCGCCAGCAGCAGGGGACAGGAGATCGAAAAACTGTTTTTT CASSRGQEIEKLFF
once TRBJ2-7 TRBV19 . TGTGCCAGTAGTATGCGGGACCTCAACAGGGAGCAGTACTTC CASSMRDLNREQYF
. TRBJ2-3 TRBV5-6 . TGTGCCAGCAGCTACAGGGTAGGGGTTGATACGCAGTATTTT CASSYRVGVDTQYF
once TRBJ1-4 TRBV5-1 . TGCGCCAGCAGCTTCGGGGGATCTAATGAAAAACTGTTTTTT CASSFGGSNEKLFF
. TRBJ2-5 TRBV5-4 . TGTGCCAGCAGCTTGTTAGGGGCTCGAGAGACCCAGTACTTC CASSLLGARETQYF
. TRBJ2-3 TRBV9 TRBD1 TGTGCCAGCAGCGGGACAGGGGTAGATACGCAGTATTTT CASSGTGVDTQYF
. TRBJ2-7 TRBV5-1 TRBD1 TGCGCCAGCAGCTTTCTCCGGGACAGGGACTACGAGCAGTACTTC CASSFLRDRDYEQYF
. TRBJ2-1 TRBV5-4 TRBD2 TGTGCCAGCAGCTTGAGACGGGGGGGAATATACAATGAGCAGTTCTTC CASSLRRGGIYNEQFF
. TRBJ2-7 TRBV5-4 . TGTGCCAGCAGCTTGGGGACAGAAGCCTACGAGCAGTACTTC CASSLGTEAYEQYF
once TRBJ1-2 TRBV2 . TGTGCCAGTACCGAAACAGGGAACTATGGCTACACCTTC CASTETGNYGYTF
once TRBJ1-2 TRBV5-8 TRBD1 TGTGCCAGCAGCTTGAATCAGGGGGCGATCGATGGCTACACCTTC CASSLNQGAIDGYTF
. TRBJ2-7 TRBV2 TRBD2 TGTGCCAGCAGATTAGCGGGTTGGGACGAGCAGTACTTC CASRLAGWDEQYF
. TRBJ1-5 TRBV11-2 . TGTGCCAGCAGCTTTGGGGGGAATCAGCCCCAGCATTTT CASSFGGNQPQHF
. TRBJ2-1 TRBV29-1 TRBD1 TGCAGCGGCAGACAGGGCTACAATGAGCAGTTCTTC CSGRQGYNEQFF
. TRBJ2-3 TRBV7-9 TRBD2 TGTGCCAGCACCACCCCGACTAGCGGGATTACACCAGATACGCAGTATTTT CASTTPTSGITPDTQYF
. TRBJ2-3 TRBV15 TRBD1 TGTGCCACCAGCGGAATACCCCTGACAGGGGACAGCACAGATACGCAGTATTTT CATSGIPLTGDSTDTQYF
. TRBJ2-1 TRBV5-1 . TGCGCCAGCAGCTTGGATCCAGAAACCAATGAGCAGTTCTTC CASSLDPETNEQFF
. TRBJ1-1 TRBV10-3 . TGTGCCATCAGTGAAGAGCCAGGTAACATGGAGAACACTGAAGCTTTCTTT CAISEEPGNMENTEAFF
. TRBJ2-5 TRBV7-9 . TGTGCCAGCAGGAACAGGGGAGGAGAGACCCAGTACTTC CASRNRGGETQYF
. TRBJ2-7 TRBV18 TRBD1 TGTGCCAGCTCACCGGCGAGACAGGGATACGAGCAGTACTTC CASSPARQGYEQYF
. TRBJ1-2 TRBV6-5 . TGTGCCAGCAGTAGCAGGGGAATAAGCTATGGCTACACCTTC CASSSRGISYGYTF
. TRBJ1-1 TRBV19 TRBD1 TGTGCCAGTAGTATGATGATTGGGACAGGGGCGATGAACACTGAAGCTTTCTTT CASSMMIGTGAMNTEAFF
. TRBJ2-5 TRBV7-2 . TGTGCCAGCAGCTTAGGGCTAGCACAAGAGACCCAGTACTTC CASSLGLAQETQYF
. TRBJ1-1 TRBV28 TRBD1 TGTGCCAGCAGTTCGCCGGGACAGGGGGCTGAAGCTTTCTTT CASSSPGQGAEAFF
. TRBJ1-2 TRBV11-2 TRBD1 TGTGCCAGCAGCTTAGGGACAGGAGTCTATGGCTACACCTTC CASSLGTGVYGYTF
. TRBJ2-7 TRBV6-5 . TGTGCCAGCAGTTACTCTGGACACTTAACCTACGAGCAGTACTTC CASSYSGHLTYEQYF
once TRBJ2-3 TRBV7-9 . TGTGCCAGCAGCCTCCTCCCCGGGGAGACAGGTACGCAGTATTTT CASSLLPGETGTQYF
. TRBJ2-1 TRBV10-3 TRBD1 TGTGCCATCAGTCCGGGACAGGGTAGAAATGAGCAGTTCTTC CAISPGQGRNEQFF
. TRBJ1-6 TRBV18 TRBD1 TGTGCCAGCTCACCCGCAGGGGGCGCCTCCAATTCACCCCTCCACTTT CASSPAGGASNSPLHF
. TRBJ1-3 TRBV5-5 TRBD1 TGTGCCAGCAGCTCGGGGACAGGGATCACCATATATTTT CASSSGTGITIYF
once TRBJ1-5 TRBV2 . TGTGCCAGCACGCGGTTCTATAGCAATCAGCCCCAGCATTTT CASTRFYSNQPQHF
. TRBJ1-1 TRBV6-5 . TGTGCCAGCAGTGTTGACAGTTTCACTGAAGCTTTCTTT CASSVDSFTEAFF
. TRBJ2-3 TRBV7-8 TRBD1 TGTGCCAGCGGCGGCGGGACAGGAAAAAATACGCAGTATTTT CASGGGTGKNTQYF
. TRBJ2-1 TRBV2 TRBD2 TGTGCCAGCAGTGTTTACCCGATGAGCGGGAGGGCCATTGAGCAGTTCTTC CASSVYPMSGRAIEQFF
few TRBJ1-1 TRBV30 . TGTGCCTCGACCGGGACAGAAGCTTTCTTT CASTGTEAFF
. TRBJ1-4 TRBV10-2 . TGCGCCAGTAAAGGGGCTCTAGATGAAAAACTGTTTTTT CASKGALDEKLFF